A few counts support the clone carrying this T cell receptor (beta chain). Its antigen is undetermined. The iRepertoire nested amplicon-rescue multiplex PCR amplified TCR alpha and beta CDR3s from RNA. TCRdb reprocessed the multiplex PCR reads with MiXCR, giving one entry per CDR3 protein. The profile shows 300,000 to 450,000 distinct CDR3 sequences, about two fifths of them singletons. This sample is drawn from a study of glioma-infiltrating T cells. Background on the study: Around 1 million peripheral T cells were targeted at about 4.5- to 10-fold coverage.

The study, taken as a whole, reports: Patients with low tissue-blood divergence carried a signature set of shared blood CDR3 motifs.

Deletions cut 5 bases from V and 8 bases from J, with 13 bases between. The CDR3 runs to 12 residues. Germline-derived CDR1 and CDR2 are DFQATT and SNEGSKA (reference sequence). The sequenced sample consisted of glioma tissue, nonneoplastic brain tissue, or PBMCs (not recorded which). V usage is TRBV20-1 and J usage is TRBJ2-1, with D perhaps given as TRBD1 or TRBD2 (6 bases each). The TCR originated in a human donor with low-grade glioma or glioblastoma, undergoing nonglioma brain surgery, or in good health (not recorded which). CDR3 protein: CSAPGGGDEQFF. The CDR3 bases are TGCAGTGCTCCTGGAGGGGGAGATGAGCAGTTCTTC.